These 5 T cell receptor beta chains share one sample of origin, sequenced in a study of cytomegalovirus exposure and HLA in healthy donors. The PCR made use of 60 Vbeta and 13 Jbeta primers. Sequencing used immunoSEQ multiplex PCR; TCRdb keeps in-frame clones, though not all of them. Here the sample spans 150,000 to 200,000 clones, 65% to 85% being singletons. Sequencing input: PBMCs. The receptors were sampled from a middle-aged man in good health and CMV-seropositive.

The sample holds a few counts of this clone. The J gene is TRBJ2-7, the V gene TRBV27; 9 bases match TRBD1. The V gene's germline CDR1 is MNHEY and CDR2 SMNVEV (reference sequence). The CDR3 has 15 amino acids. V was clipped by 4 bases and J by 4 bases; unmatched bases: 8. The CDR3 reads CASSSGQGLVYEQYF. CDR3 nucleotides: TGTGCCAGCAGTTCCGGACAGGGGCTGGTATACGAGCAGTACTTC.

This clone occurred once. The sample has other DNA sequences that encode this CDR3 too. The chain carries TRBV19 and TRBJ2-3; D not resolved. The CDR3 has 12 amino acids. The V gene lost 5 bases and the J gene lost 1 base, with 4 bases spanning the gap. Germline loops: CDR1 LNHDA, CDR2 SQIVND (reference sequence). In DNA, the CDR3 is TGTGCCAGTAGTGGGCGCACAGATACGCAGTATTTT. It specifies CASSGRTDTQYF.

V is TRBV6-5 and J is TRBJ1-5; weak D call: TRBD1 (5 bases). The CDR3 contains 14 residues. Per germline, CDR1 MNHEY and CDR2 SVGAGI. V lost 6 bases, J lost 5 bases, and 14 bases lay in between. CDR3 bases: TGTGCCAGCAGCTCAGGGTCCTCCCATCAGCCCCAGCATTTT. Amino acids: CASSSGSSHQPQHF.

The chain joins TRBV6-1 to TRBJ2-1; 7 positions match TRBD2. With V trimmed by 0 bases and J by 5 bases, 13 bases remained unmatched. The CDR3 loop spans 18 amino acids. Per the germline V gene, CDR1 is MNHNS and CDR2 is SASEGT. The CDR3 is CASSEAFGITSAHNEQFF. Written as DNA, the CDR3 is TGTGCCAGCAGTGAAGCATTCGGCATTACTAGCGCCCACAATGAGCAGTTCTTC.

This clone was detected a few times. The rearrangement joins TRBV7-2 to TRBJ2-7; 8 nucleotides match TRBD2. In germline, CDR1 is SGHTA, CDR2 FQGNSA. The V segment lost 4 bases and the J segment 1 base; nucleotides outside the gene matches: 6. The CDR3 spans 15 residues. As DNA, the CDR3 is TGTGCCAGCAGCTGGTTTAGCGGGACTTCCTACGAGCAGTACTTC. Amino acid sequence: CASSWFSGTSYEQYF.